The 25 T cell receptor beta chains presented below share a single source sample, sequenced in a study of blood T cell repertoires in COVID-19. Some clones are missing from TCRdb's copy, which holds only in-frame ones; the method was immunoSEQ multiplex PCR. This table holds under 350,000 clones, roughly 83% found once. Sequenced: peripheral blood. The origin of the receptors is a man between 60 and 70 years old who had recovered from COVID-19.

The chain employs TRBV30 and TRBJ1-2, with 8 positions matching TRBD1. The CDR3 contains 12 residues. J lost 8 bases, V lost 3 bases, and 5 bases had no gene match. Germline-derived CDR1 and CDR2 are GTSNPN and SVGIG (reference sequence). CDR3 in amino acids: CAWSDRGEGYTF. The CDR3 coding sequence is TGTGCCTGGAGCGACAGGGGAGAGGGCTACACCTTC. Drawing the rest from reference TRBV30 and TRBJ1-2, the complete variable domain is SQTIHQWPATLVQPVGSPLSLECTVEGTSNPNLYWYRQAAGRGLQLLFYSVGIGQISSEVPQNLSASRPQDRQFILSSKKLLLSDSGFYLCAWSDRGEGYTFGSGTRLTVV.

This clone was seen a single time. V gene TRBV3-1 (or the pseudogene TRBV3-2) combines with J gene TRBJ2-3; the D gene is possibly TRBD1 (5 bases). V lost 5 bases to trimming and J lost 0 bases, with 18 bases between them. The CDR3 length is 17 residues. CDR1 is LGHDT and CDR2 is YNNKEL in the germline V gene (reference sequence). CDR3 protein: CASSTNGASASTDTQYF. Written as DNA, the CDR3 is TGTGCCAGCAGCACCAATGGGGCTTCCGCTAGCACAGATACGCAGTATTTT.

The J gene is TRBJ2-5, the V gene TRBV9; D possibly corresponds to TRBD1 (6 bases). V lost 0 bases, J lost 5 bases, and 11 bases lay in between. CDR1 is SGDLS and CDR2 is YYNGEE in the germline V gene. There are 14 residues in the CDR3. The CDR3 DNA reads as TGTGCCAGCAGCGTAGTTGGGGGCTCGGAGACCCAGTACTTC. Translating it yields CASSVVGGSETQYF.

In its sample, this clone was seen a few times. The genes are TRBV6-5 and TRBJ2-2; perhaps TRBD1 as D (5 bases). This CDR3 is 15 amino acids long. The germline V gene has CDR1 MNHEY and CDR2 SVGAGI. Trimming cost V 0 bases and J 7 bases, with 12 bases left between them. The CDR3 region is CASSYSTQGLGELFF. The CDR3 DNA reads TGTGCCAGCAGTTACTCCACTCAGGGTCTCGGGGAGCTGTTTTTT.

This clone has just one count. V usage is TRBV7-2 and J usage is TRBJ1-2; 7 nucleotides line up with TRBD1. Germline CDR1 is SGHTA and CDR2 is FQGNSA. Unmatched junction bases numbered 3, after V lost 4 bases and J lost 4 bases. This CDR3 has 13 residues. The CDR3 region is CASSWDRAYGYTF. The CDR3 DNA reads TGTGCCAGCAGCTGGGACAGAGCCTATGGCTACACCTTC.

Of note for this clone: This same CDR3 is encoded by further DNA sequences in the sample. The rearrangement joins TRBV18 to TRBJ1-1; TRBD1 is a possible D gene (6 bases). V lost 3 bases, J lost 1 base, and 6 bases lay in between. The CDR3 runs to 13 residues. Germline V CDR1 and CDR2: KGHSH, LQKENI. The CDR3 DNA is TGTGCCAGCTCACCGGGACAGAACACTGAAGCTTTCTTT. Its protein is CASSPGQNTEAFF.

V gene TRBV24-1 combines with J gene TRBJ2-3, with 7 bases matching TRBD2. The CDR3 length is 15 residues. J was trimmed by 0 bases and V by 2 bases; bases with no gene match: 1. Germline V gene lookup returns CDR1 KGHDR and CDR2 SFDVKD. The CDR3 spells CATSDWGGSTDTQYF. The CDR3 DNA reads TGTGCCACCAGTGATTGGGGGGGGAGCACAGATACGCAGTATTTT.

This chain connects TRBV6-5 to TRBJ2-7, with D maybe TRBD2 (6 bases). The V end was cut by 6 bases, the J end by 2 bases, with 14 bases between. Germline assignment: CDR1 MNHEY and CDR2 SVGAGI. The CDR3 has 14 amino acids. CDR3 DNA: TGTGCCAGCAGAGAGGATGGGGGGACCTACGAGCAGTACTTC. The encoded protein is CASREDGGTYEQYF.

The rearrangement joins TRBV27 to TRBJ2-6; D perhaps matches TRBD1 (5 bases). The germline V gene encodes CDR1 MNHEY and CDR2 SMNVEV (reference sequence). This CDR3 has 18 amino acids. V dropped 4 bases and J dropped 0 bases, with 16 bases sitting between them. This chain's CDR3 is CASSSEQVIYSGANVLTF. The DNA of the CDR3 is TGTGCCAGCAGTTCGGAACAGGTTATTTACTCTGGGGCCAACGTCCTGACTTTC.

The rearrangement uses TRBV9 and TRBJ2-2; 8 bases are shared with TRBD2. V lost 0 bases and J lost 6; bases outside the gene matches: 7. The germline CDR1 and CDR2 sequences are SGDLS and YYNGEE. This CDR3 is built from 16 residues. The CDR3 reads CASSVAPGGPSGELFF. CDR3 coding DNA: TGTGCCAGCAGCGTAGCACCGGGGGGGCCCTCCGGGGAGCTGTTTTTT.

The gene calls are TRBV27 and TRBJ2-5; 12 bases map to TRBD2. There are 16 residues in the CDR3. V gave up 5 bases and J gave up 2 bases; unmatched junction bases: 6. The germline gives CDR1 MNHEY, CDR2 SMNVEV (reference sequence). As DNA, the CDR3 is TGTGCCAGCAGTCAGAGACTAGCGGGGGCGCAAGAGACCCAGTACTTC. It translates to CASSQRLAGAQETQYF.

The chain is built from TRBV11-2 and TRBJ1-4; 9 bases are shared with TRBD1. CDR1 is SGHAT, CDR2 FQNNGV, per germline. J lost 4 bases, V lost 1 base, and 1 base had no gene match. The CDR3 is 15 residues long. Here the CDR3 DNA reads TGTGCCAGCAGCTTAGCGACAGGGGGTAATGAAAAACTGTTTTTT. It encodes CASSLATGGNEKLFF.

This clone turned up a few times. This chain's CDR3 is CASSRLATGGNEQFF. The CDR3 DNA sequence: TGTGCCAGCAGCCGACTCGCGACAGGGGGAAATGAGCAGTTCTTC. V and J are TRBV11-2 and TRBJ2-1, with 9 bases fitting TRBD1. V lost 5 bases and J lost 7; bases outside the gene matches: 9. The germline gives CDR1 SGHAT, CDR2 FQNNGV. CDR3 size: 15 residues.

The chain combines TRBV7-8 with TRBJ2-7; TRBD1 aligns across 9 bases. The CDR3 sequence is 14 residues long. Germline V gene sequence: CDR1 SGHVS, CDR2 FQNEAQ. V lost 0 bases, J lost 7 bases, and 4 bases stayed unmatched. The CDR3 loop reads CASSLAQGAREQYF. CDR3 nucleotides: TGTGCCAGCAGCTTAGCACAGGGGGCTCGGGAGCAGTACTTC.

The CDR3 bases are TGTGCCAGCTCATTCGGGGGTAACACTGAAGCTTTCTTT. Its protein product is CASSFGGNTEAFF. The rearrangement links TRBV18 to TRBJ1-1; D possibly corresponds to TRBD1 (5 bases). The V gene's germline CDR1 is KGHSH and CDR2 LQKENI. The V end was cut by 5 bases, the J end by 2 bases, with 9 bases between. There are 13 residues in the CDR3.

This chain uses TRBV27 with TRBJ2-3, with TRBD2 identical over 7 bases. The CDR3 extends over 14 amino acids. Per the germline V gene, CDR1 is MNHEY and CDR2 is SMNVEV (reference sequence). The junction had 5 bases not matched to a gene; V was cut back by 6 bases and J by 2 bases. The CDR3 sequence is CASSLAAFTDTQYF. CDR3 DNA: TGTGCCAGCAGCCTAGCGGCCTTCACAGATACGCAGTATTTT.

The chain carries TRBV30 and TRBJ2-3; D is unresolved. The CDR3 is 16 amino acids. CDR1 and CDR2 (germline): GTSNPN, SVGIG (reference sequence). V lost 0 bases to trimming and J lost 2 bases, with 15 bases between them. This chain's CDR3 is CAWSVSWQSSTDTQYF. CDR3 DNA sequence: TGTGCCTGGAGTGTAAGTTGGCAGTCCTCCACAGATACGCAGTATTTT.

This clone was seen just once. The chain uses TRBV28 and TRBJ2-7; 8 bases line up with TRBD1. The CDR3 is 16 amino acids. Germline V gives CDR1 MDHEN, CDR2 SYDVKM. J was trimmed by 3 bases and V by 7 bases; bases with no gene match: 14. CDR3 amino acids: CASNSRQAGGYYEQYF. As DNA, the CDR3 is TGTGCCAGCAATTCCCGCCAGGCAGGGGGCTACTACGAGCAGTACTTC. Full variable domain (remainder filled in from reference TRBV28 and TRBJ2-7): DVKVTQSSRYLVKRTGEKVFLECVQDMDHENMFWYRQDPGLGLRLIYFSYDVKMKEKGDIPEGYSVSREKKERFSLILESASTNQTSMYLCASNSRQAGGYYEQYFGPGTRLTVT.

The rearrangement links TRBV28 to TRBJ2-7; TRBD1 matches at 7 bases. Per the germline V gene, CDR1 is MDHEN and CDR2 is SYDVKM. This CDR3 region has 14 residues. With 7 bases clipped from V and 5 bases from J, the junction kept 11 bases outside the gene matches. The CDR3 DNA follows: TGTGCCAGCACCTTGAACAGGGGTATCGACGAGCAGTACTTC. It codes for CASTLNRGIDEQYF.

The gene calls are TRBV19 and TRBJ1-2, with a possible D match to TRBD1 (5 bases). V gave up 8 bases and J gave up 1 base, with 5 bases separating them. The CDR3 consists of 11 residues. Germline CDR1 is LNHDA and CDR2 is SQIVND (reference sequence). The CDR3 sequence is CASQGNYGYTF. The CDR3 DNA sequence: TGTGCCAGTCAGGGTAACTATGGCTACACCTTC.

In its sample, this clone was seen once. This chain joins TRBV6-1 and TRBJ2-7; D might be TRBD1 (5 bases). Germline lookup yields CDR1 MNHNS and CDR2 SASEGT. The germline V and J ends were trimmed by 0 bases and 2 bases, with 8 bases remaining between them. The CDR3 runs to 14 residues. DNA of the CDR3: TGTGCCAGCAGTGAAGCGCAGGGCCCCTACGAGCAGTACTTC. It codes for CASSEAQGPYEQYF.

The chain has TRBV25-1 and TRBJ1-5, with 9 nucleotides matching TRBD1. This CDR3 is 15 amino acids long. Unmatched junction bases numbered 7, after V lost 7 bases and J lost 3 bases. Germline-derived CDR1 and CDR2 are MGHDK and SYGVNS. The CDR3 protein is CASKSGTGYNQPQHF. As DNA, the CDR3 is TGTGCCAGCAAATCAGGGACAGGGTACAATCAGCCCCAGCATTTT.

As concerns this clone: As the CDR3 is not closed by the conserved phenylalanine or tryptophan, this likely results from a read error. Because the CDR3's place on the DNA is in doubt, the DNA is left out and the CDR3 is given as listed by TCRdb. The chain joins TRBV18 to TRBJ2-6; the table's D call TRBD2 went unverified against the DNA. Germline CDR1 and CDR2: KGHSH and LQKENI. Inclusive of both ends, the CDR3 amounts to 14 amino acids. The CDR3: CASSPLAGGVRLCM.

The CDR3 sequence is CASSKYTLHF. The CDR3 bases are TGTGCCAGCAGCAAATATACACTCCACTTT. V gene TRBV28 combines with J gene TRBJ1-6; D uncertain. V lost 6 bases and J lost 16, with 10 bases in between. This CDR3 has 10 amino acids. Germline values: CDR1 MDHEN, CDR2 SYDVKM.

The rearrangement uses TRBV5-1 and TRBJ2-2, with D maybe TRBD2 (6 bases). The V and J ends lost 1 base and 6 bases respectively, with 13 bases between them. Germline V lookup: CDR1 SGHRS, CDR2 YFSETQ. There are 15 residues in the CDR3. The CDR3 bases are TGCGCCAGCAGCTTGACCCTCTCGGGAGCCGGGGAGCTGTTTTTT. It codes for CASSLTLSGAGELFF. Filled out from reference TRBV5-1 and TRBJ2-2, the complete variable domain reads KAGVTQTPRYLIKTRGQQVTLSCSPISGHRSVSWYQQTPGQGLQFLFEYFSETQRNKGNFPGRFSGRQFSNSRSEMNVSTLELGDSALYLCASSLTLSGAGELFFGEGSRLTVL.